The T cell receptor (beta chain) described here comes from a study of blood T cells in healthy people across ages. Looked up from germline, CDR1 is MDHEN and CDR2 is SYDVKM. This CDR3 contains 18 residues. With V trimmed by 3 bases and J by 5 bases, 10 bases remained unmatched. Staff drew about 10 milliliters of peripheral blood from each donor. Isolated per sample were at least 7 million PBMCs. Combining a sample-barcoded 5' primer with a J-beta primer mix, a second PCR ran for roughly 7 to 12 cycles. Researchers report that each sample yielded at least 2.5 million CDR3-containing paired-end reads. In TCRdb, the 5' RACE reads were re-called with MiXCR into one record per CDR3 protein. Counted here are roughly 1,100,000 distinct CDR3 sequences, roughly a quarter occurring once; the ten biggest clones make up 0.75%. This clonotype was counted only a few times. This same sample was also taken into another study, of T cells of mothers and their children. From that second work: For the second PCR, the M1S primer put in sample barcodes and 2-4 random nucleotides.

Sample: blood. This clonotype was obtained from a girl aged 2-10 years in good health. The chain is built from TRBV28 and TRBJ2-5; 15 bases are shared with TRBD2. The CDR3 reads CASSFLEGLAGGRETQYF. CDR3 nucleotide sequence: TGTGCCAGCAGTTTCCTAGAGGGACTAGCGGGAGGAAGGGAGACCCAGTACTTC.